The rows below give T cell receptor beta chains drawn from one sample of a study of glioma-infiltrating T cells after dendritic cell vaccination. Assay: immunoSEQ multiplex PCR; the TCRdb copy retains only in-frame clones and omits some. The repertoire holds more than 95,000 clones, with 65% to 85% as singletons. The sequenced sample was blood, obtained after dendritic cell vaccination. The receptors were sampled from a human donor with glioblastoma. The conserved cysteine and the conserved F or W are not part of the CDR3 here.

j_call: TRBJ1-3
cdr3_length: 14
v_call: TRBV2
cdr3_aa: ASSGYRGGSGNTIY

j_call: TRBJ1-5
cdr3_length: 13
v_call: TRBV10-3
cdr3_aa: AISRTGLHNQPQH

j_call: TRBJ1-1
cdr3_length: 11
v_call: TRBV10-3
cdr3_aa: AISDRGNTEAF

j_call: TRBJ2-1
cdr3_length: 15
v_call: TRBV7-6
cdr3_aa: ASSLGINAGAGNEQF

j_call: TRBJ1-2
cdr3_length: 13
v_call: TRBV28
cdr3_aa: ASSLPQGVGYGYT

j_call: TRBJ1-1
cdr3_length: 11
v_call: TRBV6-1
cdr3_aa: ASFGQMNTEAF

j_call: TRBJ2-2
cdr3_length: 14
v_call: TRBV10-3
cdr3_aa: ASKARGQANTGELF

j_call: TRBJ2-1
cdr3_length: 10
v_call: TRBV19
cdr3_aa: ATGTVYNEQF

j_call: TRBJ2-7
cdr3_length: 11
v_call: TRBV28
cdr3_aa: ASSLSRRYEQY

j_call: TRBJ1-2
cdr3_length: 13
v_call: TRBV6-1
cdr3_aa: ASSDVTGTDHGYT

j_call: TRBJ2-5
cdr3_length: 15
v_call: TRBV27
cdr3_aa: ASSLGPIISGKETQY

j_call: TRBJ2-4
cdr3_length: 10
v_call: TRBV11-2
cdr3_aa: ASSLGGAIQY

j_call: TRBJ1-1
cdr3_length: 12
v_call: TRBV10-3
cdr3_aa: AISLTGWGTEAF

j_call: TRBJ1-1
cdr3_length: 11
v_call: TRBV30
cdr3_aa: AWIRDTNTEAF

j_call: TRBJ1-2
cdr3_length: 12
v_call: TRBV6-5
cdr3_aa: ASRAGTGNYGYT

j_call: TRBJ2-3
cdr3_length: 16
v_call: TRBV7-6
cdr3_aa: ASSLSGGQSRSTDTQY

j_call: TRBJ1-2
cdr3_length: 8
v_call: TRBV2
cdr3_aa: ASSGARET

j_call: TRBJ2-1
cdr3_length: 14
v_call: TRBV5-1
cdr3_aa: ASSLGAGTSGGEQF

j_call: TRBJ2-5
cdr3_length: 13
v_call: TRBV5-6
cdr3_aa: ASSLSRQQLETQY

j_call: TRBJ2-7
cdr3_length: 14
v_call: TRBV19
cdr3_aa: ASSISPQGSSYEQY

j_call: TRBJ1-3
cdr3_length: 15
v_call: TRBV14
cdr3_aa: ASSQGTGEIGGNTIY

j_call: TRBJ2-1
cdr3_length: 13
v_call: TRBV9
cdr3_aa: ASSMGQGARNEQF

j_call: TRBJ2-1
cdr3_length: 10
v_call: TRBV9
cdr3_aa: ASSVVGGKQF

j_call: TRBJ1-5
cdr3_length: 18
v_call: TRBV19
cdr3_aa: ASSITGLGQAKYSNQPQH

j_call: TRBJ2-5
cdr3_length: 12
v_call: TRBV29-1
cdr3_aa: SVEDEVLQETQY

j_call: TRBJ1-1
cdr3_length: 10
v_call: TRBV9
cdr3_aa: ASSAEQGEAF

j_call: TRBJ1-1
cdr3_length: 14
v_call: TRBV7-9
cdr3_aa: ASSLAQGKAYTEAF

j_call: TRBJ2-1
cdr3_length: 15
v_call: TRBV10-3
cdr3_aa: AIRGGAGPSSYNEQF

j_call: TRBJ2-1
cdr3_length: 12
v_call: TRBV2
cdr3_aa: ASTGLAVYNEQF

j_call: TRBJ1-2
cdr3_length: 15
v_call: TRBV5-6
cdr3_aa: ASSLIAGTGAYYGYT

j_call: TRBJ2-3
cdr3_length: 12
v_call: TRBV5-6
cdr3_aa: ASSPGLGGDTQY

j_call: TRBJ2-7
cdr3_length: 13
v_call: TRBV9
cdr3_aa: ASSARDSSSYEQY

j_call: TRBJ2-1
cdr3_length: 12
v_call: TRBV9
cdr3_aa: ASSVVAGGNEQF

j_call: TRBJ1-1
cdr3_length: 14
v_call: TRBV5-1
cdr3_aa: ASSFGLGGSITEAF

j_call: TRBJ1-4
cdr3_length: 14
v_call: TRBV5-8
cdr3_aa: ASSFSRAVWNEKLF

j_call: TRBJ2-5
cdr3_length: 12
v_call: TRBV18
cdr3_aa: ASSPRDRAETQY

j_call: TRBJ2-4
cdr3_length: 11
v_call: TRBV18
cdr3_aa: ASTPGGENIQY

j_call: TRBJ2-2
cdr3_length: 12
v_call: TRBV30
cdr3_aa: AWSRPGAAGELF

j_call: TRBJ1-1
cdr3_length: 14
v_call: TRBV13
cdr3_aa: ASSSRDRVMNTEAF

j_call: TRBJ2-7
cdr3_length: 12
v_call: TRBV9
cdr3_aa: ASSVGLEPYEQY

j_call: TRBJ2-3
cdr3_length: 13
v_call: TRBV10-1
cdr3_aa: ASFEGHRGSDTQY